This is a list of T cell receptor beta chains from one sample in a study of CD8 T cells in Susac syndrome. TCRdb independently ran MiXCR on the immunoSEQ multiplex PCR reads; one entry per CDR3 protein. The sample includes around 180,000 distinct CDR3 sequences, approximately 94% seen only once; the top ten take around 0.11%. The sequenced sample was CD4+ T cells from PBMCs. All receptors derive from a human donor with Susac syndrome. Both conserved end residues are part of each CDR3. Each record gives: clone size, J gene, V gene, CDR3 length, D gene, CDR3 protein, CDR3 DNA. A D gene is named only where the DNA matches it firmly. Size tells how often a clone was seen (once, few, many) or the class of an expanded clone, and some rows leave it out.

abundance: NA; j_gene: TRBJ1-2; v_gene: TRBV3-1; len: 12; d_gene: TRBD1; CDR3aa: CASSRQGFSYTF; CDR3nt: TGTGCCAGCAGCCGACAGGGGTTTAGCTACACCTTC
abundance: NA; j_gene: TRBJ2-5; v_gene: TRBV7-7; len: 13; d_gene: NA; CDR3aa: CASSSSHQETQYF; CDR3nt: TGTGCTAGCAGCTCATCACACCAAGAGACCCAGTACTTC
abundance: NA; j_gene: TRBJ2-7; v_gene: TRBV20-1; len: 11; d_gene: NA; CDR3aa: CSAAVSYEQYF; CDR3nt: TGCAGTGCGGCAGTCTCCTACGAGCAGTACTTC
abundance: once; j_gene: TRBJ1-1; v_gene: TRBV30; len: 16; d_gene: TRBD1; CDR3aa: CAWSPSGTGLFTEAFF; CDR3nt: TGTGCCTGGAGTCCCTCCGGGACAGGGCTGTTCACTGAAGCTTTCTTT
abundance: NA; j_gene: TRBJ2-5; v_gene: TRBV4-1; len: 13; d_gene: NA; CDR3aa: CASSQLAVETQYF; CDR3nt: TGCGCCAGCAGCCAACTCGCGGTAGAGACCCAGTACTTC
abundance: once; j_gene: TRBJ2-7; v_gene: TRBV7-2; len: 15; d_gene: TRBD2; CDR3aa: CASSYREGLIYEQYF; CDR3nt: TGTGCCAGCAGCTATCGGGAGGGGCTTATCTACGAGCAGTACTTC
abundance: NA; j_gene: TRBJ2-2; v_gene: TRBV18; len: 15; d_gene: NA; CDR3aa: CASSPTPSHTGELFF; CDR3nt: TGTGCCAGCTCACCCACACCGTCGCACACCGGGGAGCTGTTTTTT
abundance: NA; j_gene: TRBJ2-5; v_gene: TRBV29-1; len: 12; d_gene: NA; CDR3aa: CSVRHPQETQYF; CDR3nt: TGCAGCGTGAGACACCCCCAAGAGACCCAGTACTTC
abundance: NA; j_gene: TRBJ1-1; v_gene: TRBV20-1; len: 14; d_gene: NA; CDR3aa: CSAWGDFSETEAFF; CDR3nt: TGCAGTGCCTGGGGGGATTTTAGTGAGACTGAAGCTTTCTTT
abundance: NA; j_gene: TRBJ1-1; v_gene: TRBV5-1; len: 16; d_gene: TRBD1; CDR3aa: CASSRGTGEGDTEAFF; CDR3nt: TGCGCCAGCAGCCGAGGGACAGGGGAAGGGGACACTGAAGCTTTCTTT
abundance: NA; j_gene: TRBJ2-7; v_gene: TRBV12-3/TRBV12-4; len: 12; d_gene: NA; CDR3aa: CASSLDVGEQYF; CDR3nt: TGTGCCAGCAGTCTCGATGTCGGCGAGCAGTACTTC
abundance: NA; j_gene: TRBJ2-2; v_gene: TRBV5-1; len: 14; d_gene: NA; CDR3aa: CASNGDTNTGELFF; CDR3nt: TGCGCCAGCAATGGTGATACGAACACCGGGGAGCTGTTTTTT
abundance: NA; j_gene: TRBJ2-2; v_gene: TRBV3-1; len: 15; d_gene: NA; CDR3aa: CASSQGSGRTGELFF; CDR3nt: TGTGCCAGCAGCCAAGGCAGCGGAAGGACCGGGGAGCTGTTTTTT